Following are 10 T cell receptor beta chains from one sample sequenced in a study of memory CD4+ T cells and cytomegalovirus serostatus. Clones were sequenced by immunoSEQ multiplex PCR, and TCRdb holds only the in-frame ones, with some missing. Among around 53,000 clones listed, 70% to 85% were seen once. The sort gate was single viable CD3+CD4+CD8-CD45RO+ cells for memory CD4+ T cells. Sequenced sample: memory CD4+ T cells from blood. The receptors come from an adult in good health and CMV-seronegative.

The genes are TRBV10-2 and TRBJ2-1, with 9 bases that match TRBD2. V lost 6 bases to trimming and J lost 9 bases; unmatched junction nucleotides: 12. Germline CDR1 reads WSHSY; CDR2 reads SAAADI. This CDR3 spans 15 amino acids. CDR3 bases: TGCGCCAGCAGCAACACTATAGCGGGAGTTGGTGAGCAGTTCTTC. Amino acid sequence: CASSNTIAGVGEQFF.

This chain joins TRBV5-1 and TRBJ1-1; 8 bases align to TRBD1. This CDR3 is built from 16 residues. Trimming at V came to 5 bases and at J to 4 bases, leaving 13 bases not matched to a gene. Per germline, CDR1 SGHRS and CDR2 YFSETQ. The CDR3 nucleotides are TGCGCCAGCAGGCCCGACAGGGGTAGAACGAGCACTGAAGCTTTCTTT. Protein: CASRPDRGRTSTEAFF.

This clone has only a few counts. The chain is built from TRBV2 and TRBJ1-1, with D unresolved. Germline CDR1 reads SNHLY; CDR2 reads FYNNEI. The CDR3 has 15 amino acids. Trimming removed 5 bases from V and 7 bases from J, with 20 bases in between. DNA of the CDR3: TGTGCCAGCAGTCCGAGGAGGGTCCAGGCAGATGAAGCTTTCTTT. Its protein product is CASSPRRVQADEAFF.

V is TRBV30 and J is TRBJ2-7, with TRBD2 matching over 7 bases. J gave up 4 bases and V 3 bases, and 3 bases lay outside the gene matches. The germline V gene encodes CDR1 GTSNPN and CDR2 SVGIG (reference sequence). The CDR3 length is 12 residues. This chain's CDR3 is CAWRSSGYEQYF. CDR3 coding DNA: TGTGCCTGGAGATCTAGCGGATACGAGCAGTACTTC.

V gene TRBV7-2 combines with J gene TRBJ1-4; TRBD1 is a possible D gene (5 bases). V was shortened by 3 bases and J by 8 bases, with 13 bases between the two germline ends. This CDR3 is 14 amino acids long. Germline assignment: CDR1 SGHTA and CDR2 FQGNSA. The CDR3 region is CASSLFRDQEKLFF. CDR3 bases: TGTGCCAGCAGCTTGTTCAGGGACCAGGAAAAACTGTTTTTT.

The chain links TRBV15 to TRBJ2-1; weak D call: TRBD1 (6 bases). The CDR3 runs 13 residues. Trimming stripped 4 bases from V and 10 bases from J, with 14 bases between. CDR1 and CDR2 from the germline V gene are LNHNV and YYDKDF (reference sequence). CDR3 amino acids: CATSMGAHREQFF. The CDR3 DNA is TGTGCCACCAGCATGGGGGCCCACAGAGAGCAGTTCTTC.

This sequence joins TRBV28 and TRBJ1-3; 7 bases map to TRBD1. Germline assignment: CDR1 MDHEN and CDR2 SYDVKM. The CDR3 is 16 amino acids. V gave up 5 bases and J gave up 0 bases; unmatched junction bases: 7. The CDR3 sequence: CASSTRDSFSGNTIYF. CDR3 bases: TGTGCCAGCAGTACCCGGGACAGCTTCTCTGGAAACACCATATATTTT.

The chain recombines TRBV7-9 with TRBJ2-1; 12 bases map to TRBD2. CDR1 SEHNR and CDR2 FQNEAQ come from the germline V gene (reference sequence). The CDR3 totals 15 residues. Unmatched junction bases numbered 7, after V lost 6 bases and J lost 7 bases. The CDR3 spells CASRPPSGGGNEQFF. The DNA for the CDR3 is TGTGCCAGCAGACCCCCTAGCGGGGGGGGTAATGAGCAGTTCTTC.

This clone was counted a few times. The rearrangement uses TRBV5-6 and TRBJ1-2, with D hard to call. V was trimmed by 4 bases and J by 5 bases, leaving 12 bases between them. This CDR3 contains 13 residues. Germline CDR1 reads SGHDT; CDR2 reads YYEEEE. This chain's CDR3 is CASSLNRLYGYTF. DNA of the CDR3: TGTGCCAGCAGCCTCAATCGACTGTATGGCTACACCTTC. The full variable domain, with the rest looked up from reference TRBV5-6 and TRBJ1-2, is DAGVTQSPTHLIKTRGQQVTLRCSPKSGHDTVSWYQQALGQGPQFIFQYYEEEERQRGNFPDRFSGHQFPNYSSELNVNALLLGDSALYLCASSLNRLYGYTFGSGTRLTVV.

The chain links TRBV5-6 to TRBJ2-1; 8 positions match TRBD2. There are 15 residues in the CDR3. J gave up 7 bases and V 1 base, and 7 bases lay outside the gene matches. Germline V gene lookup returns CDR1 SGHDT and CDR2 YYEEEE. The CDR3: CASSLWNSGNNEQFF. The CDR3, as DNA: TGTGCCAGCAGCTTGTGGAATAGCGGGAATAATGAGCAGTTCTTC. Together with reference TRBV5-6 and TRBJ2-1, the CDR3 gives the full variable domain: DAGVTQSPTHLIKTRGQQVTLRCSPKSGHDTVSWYQQALGQGPQFIFQYYEEEERQRGNFPDRFSGHQFPNYSSELNVNALLLGDSALYLCASSLWNSGNNEQFFGPGTRLTVL.